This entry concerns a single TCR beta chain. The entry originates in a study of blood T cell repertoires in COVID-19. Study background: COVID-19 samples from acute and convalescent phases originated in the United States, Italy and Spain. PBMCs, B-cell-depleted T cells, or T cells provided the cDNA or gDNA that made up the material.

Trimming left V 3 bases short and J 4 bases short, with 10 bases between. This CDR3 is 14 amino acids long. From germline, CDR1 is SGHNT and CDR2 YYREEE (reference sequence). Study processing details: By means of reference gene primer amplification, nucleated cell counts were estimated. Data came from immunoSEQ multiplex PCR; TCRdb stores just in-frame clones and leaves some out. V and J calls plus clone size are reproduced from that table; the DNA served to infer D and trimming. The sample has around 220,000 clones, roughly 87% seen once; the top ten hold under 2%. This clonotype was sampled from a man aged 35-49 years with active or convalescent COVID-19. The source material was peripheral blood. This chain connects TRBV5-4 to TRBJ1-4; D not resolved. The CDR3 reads CASSSLGSNEKLFF. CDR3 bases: TGTGCCAGCAGCTCGCTCGGGAGTAATGAAAAACTGTTTTTT.